This T cell receptor beta chain was observed in a study of OX40 agonist ivuxolimab in advanced cancers. Germline loops: CDR1 SGHDT, CDR2 YYEEEE. Trimming cost V 0 bases and J 5 bases, with 11 bases left between them. The CDR3 sequence is 14 residues long. Profiling relied on immunoSEQ multiplex PCR, and the TCRdb table lists in-frame clones only, not all of them. The sample lists tens of thousands of clones; roughly 77% were seen once. V usage is TRBV5-6 and J usage is TRBJ1-2, with a weak D call TRBD1 (5 bases). This TCR was recovered from an adult with an advanced solid tumor such as melanoma, head and neck, liver or kidney cancer. Sequences were derived from CD4+ or CD8+ T cells sorted from blood, sampled in a trial of the OX40 agonist ivuxolimab. The CDR3 sequence: CASSLATAGYGYTF. In DNA, the CDR3 is TGTGCCAGCAGCTTGGCGACAGCGGGGTATGGCTACACCTTC.